This is a list of T cell receptor beta chains from one sample in a study of shared clonotypes between healthy human individuals. Method: immunoSEQ multiplex PCR; TCRdb's copy keeps in-frame clones and lacks some. This sample yields about 1.1 million clones, of which around three quarters are seen a single time; 0.7% to 0.95% belongs to the top ten. Material: memory CD4+ T cells from PBMCs. These receptor sequences come from a man aged 18 to 35 in good health. Some clones in this sample may be carry-over from other donors' samples. Each CDR3 is given with its conserved first and last residue. D genes are given only for firm matches. Not every row has a clone size; where given, it reads once, few, many or a size class.

v_call: TRBV5-1; j_call: TRBJ2-3; d_call: -; clone_size: -; cdr3_length: 14; cdr3_aa: CASSLLAGTDTQYF; cdr3_nt: TGCGCCAGCAGCTTGCTAGCTGGCACAGATACGCAGTATTTT
v_call: TRBV7-2; j_call: TRBJ2-2; d_call: TRBD2; clone_size: few; cdr3_length: 16; cdr3_aa: CASSLRSGRAGGELFF; cdr3_nt: TGTGCCAGCAGCTTACGCAGCGGGAGGGCCGGCGGGGAGCTGTTTTTT
v_call: TRBV5-4; j_call: TRBJ2-3; d_call: TRBD1; clone_size: once; cdr3_length: 15; cdr3_aa: CASMPRQGSTDTQYF; cdr3_nt: TGTGCCAGCATGCCCAGACAGGGTTCCACAGATACGCAGTATTTT
v_call: TRBV27; j_call: TRBJ1-1; d_call: -; clone_size: -; cdr3_length: 13; cdr3_aa: CASSLSAYTEAFF; cdr3_nt: TGTGCCAGCAGTTTATCGGCCTACACTGAAGCTTTCTTT
v_call: TRBV7-9; j_call: TRBJ1-2; d_call: -; clone_size: few; cdr3_length: 14; cdr3_aa: CASSFSDFNYGYTF; cdr3_nt: TGTGCCAGCAGCTTTTCGGATTTTAACTATGGCTACACCTTC
v_call: TRBV7-9; j_call: TRBJ2-6; d_call: -; clone_size: few; cdr3_length: 15; cdr3_aa: CASSFGASGANVLTF; cdr3_nt: TGTGCCAGCAGCTTTGGGGCCTCTGGGGCCAACGTCCTGACTTTC
v_call: TRBV5-1; j_call: TRBJ1-2; d_call: -; clone_size: -; cdr3_length: 15; cdr3_aa: CASTLGTHGFYGYTF; cdr3_nt: TGCGCCAGCACCTTGGGGACGCACGGATTCTATGGCTACACCTTC
v_call: TRBV5-1; j_call: TRBJ2-3; d_call: -; clone_size: once; cdr3_length: 15; cdr3_aa: CASSKGVPSTDTQYF; cdr3_nt: TGCGCCAGCAGTAAAGGGGTCCCTAGCACAGATACGCAGTATTTT
v_call: TRBV4-3; j_call: TRBJ2-2; d_call: -; clone_size: -; cdr3_length: 15; cdr3_aa: CASSQAPGDTGELFF; cdr3_nt: TGCGCCAGCAGCCAAGCTCCAGGGGACACCGGGGAGCTGTTTTTT
v_call: TRBV27; j_call: TRBJ2-6; d_call: -; clone_size: -; cdr3_length: 16; cdr3_aa: CASGGTYHSGANVLTF; cdr3_nt: TGTGCCAGCGGCGGGACATACCACTCTGGGGCCAACGTCCTGACTTTC
v_call: TRBV28; j_call: TRBJ2-5; d_call: TRBD1; clone_size: -; cdr3_length: 15; cdr3_aa: CATLSAEGARETQYF; cdr3_nt: TGTGCCACCTTATCAGCAGAGGGGGCCCGGGAGACCCAGTACTTC
v_call: TRBV28; j_call: TRBJ2-2; d_call: -; clone_size: few; cdr3_length: 13; cdr3_aa: CASSGSKPGELFF; cdr3_nt: TGTGCCAGCAGCGGTTCCAAACCGGGGGAGCTGTTTTTT
v_call: TRBV30; j_call: TRBJ1-1; d_call: -; clone_size: few; cdr3_length: 14; cdr3_aa: CAWSVLQVGTEAFF; cdr3_nt: TGTGCCTGGAGTGTACTTCAGGTGGGGACTGAAGCTTTCTTT
v_call: TRBV20-1; j_call: TRBJ2-2; d_call: -; clone_size: -; cdr3_length: 11; cdr3_aa: CSATATGELFF; cdr3_nt: TGCAGTGCTACCGCCACCGGGGAGCTGTTTTTT
v_call: TRBV5-1; j_call: TRBJ1-1; d_call: -; clone_size: -; cdr3_length: 14; cdr3_aa: CASSLTGLSTEAFF; cdr3_nt: TGCGCCAGCAGCTTGACAGGGCTGAGCACTGAAGCTTTCTTT
v_call: TRBV28; j_call: TRBJ2-5; d_call: TRBD1; clone_size: -; cdr3_length: 18; cdr3_aa: CASSLRAKQGARQETQYF; cdr3_nt: TGTGCCAGCAGTTTGAGGGCAAAACAGGGGGCGCGGCAAGAGACCCAGTACTTC
v_call: TRBV10-3; j_call: TRBJ2-7; d_call: -; clone_size: -; cdr3_length: 13; cdr3_aa: CAISVGTTYDQYF; cdr3_nt: TGTGCCATCAGTGTAGGGACAACCTACGATCAGTACTTC
v_call: TRBV28; j_call: TRBJ1-4; d_call: -; clone_size: -; cdr3_length: 14; cdr3_aa: CASGRVATNEKLFF; cdr3_nt: TGTGCCAGCGGAAGAGTCGCAACTAATGAAAAACTGTTTTTT
v_call: TRBV15; j_call: TRBJ1-1; d_call: -; clone_size: few; cdr3_length: 15; cdr3_aa: CATSRGWGQSTEAFF; cdr3_nt: TGTGCCACCAGCAGAGGTTGGGGGCAGAGCACTGAAGCTTTCTTT
v_call: TRBV2; j_call: TRBJ2-7; d_call: TRBD1; clone_size: -; cdr3_length: 12; cdr3_aa: CASQDRPYEQYF; cdr3_nt: TGTGCCAGTCAGGACAGGCCCTACGAGCAGTACTTC
v_call: TRBV28; j_call: TRBJ1-2; d_call: -; clone_size: -; cdr3_length: 12; cdr3_aa: CASYGGRDGYTF; cdr3_nt: TGTGCCAGCTACGGAGGGAGGGATGGCTACACCTTC
v_call: TRBV11-3; j_call: TRBJ2-3; d_call: TRBD2; clone_size: -; cdr3_length: 16; cdr3_aa: CASSTGLAGSADTQYF; cdr3_nt: TGTGCCAGCAGCACCGGACTAGCGGGATCGGCAGATACGCAGTATTTT
v_call: TRBV11-2; j_call: TRBJ1-2; d_call: -; clone_size: -; cdr3_length: 13; cdr3_aa: CASSLGGNYGYTF; cdr3_nt: TGTGCCAGCAGTCTAGGGGGGAACTATGGCTACACCTTC
v_call: TRBV11-3; j_call: TRBJ2-3; d_call: -; clone_size: -; cdr3_length: 15; cdr3_aa: CASSLGRSSTDTQYF; cdr3_nt: TGTGCCAGCAGCTTAGGTAGATCTAGCACAGATACGCAGTATTTT
v_call: TRBV15; j_call: TRBJ1-2; d_call: TRBD1; clone_size: -; cdr3_length: 13; cdr3_aa: CATSRGQVGGYTF; cdr3_nt: TGTGCCACCAGCAGGGGACAGGTGGGCGGCTACACCTTC
v_call: TRBV5-1; j_call: TRBJ2-5; d_call: -; clone_size: -; cdr3_length: 13; cdr3_aa: CASSLATEETQYF; cdr3_nt: TGCGCCAGCAGCTTGGCAACCGAAGAGACCCAGTACTTC
v_call: TRBV11-2; j_call: TRBJ2-1; d_call: -; clone_size: -; cdr3_length: 17; cdr3_aa: CASSLLEGGLNLNEQFF; cdr3_nt: TGTGCCAGCAGCTTACTCGAGGGGGGACTTAACCTCAATGAGCAGTTCTTC